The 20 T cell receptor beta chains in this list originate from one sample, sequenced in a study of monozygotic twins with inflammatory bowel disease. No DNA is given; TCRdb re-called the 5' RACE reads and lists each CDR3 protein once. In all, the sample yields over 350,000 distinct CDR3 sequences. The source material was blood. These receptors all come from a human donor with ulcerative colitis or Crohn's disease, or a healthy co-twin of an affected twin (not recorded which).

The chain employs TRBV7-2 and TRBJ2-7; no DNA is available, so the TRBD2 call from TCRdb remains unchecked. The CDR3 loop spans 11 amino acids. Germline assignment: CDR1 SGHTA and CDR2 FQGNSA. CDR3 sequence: CASSPASEQYF.

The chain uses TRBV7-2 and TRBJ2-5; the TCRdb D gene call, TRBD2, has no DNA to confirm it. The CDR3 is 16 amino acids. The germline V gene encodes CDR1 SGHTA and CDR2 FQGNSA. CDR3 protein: CASSWSTSGGQETQYF.

The CDR3 spells CASSSSISSYNEQFF. The chain is built from TRBV7-6 and TRBJ2-1; checking the TCRdb D call of TRBD2 is not possible without DNA. CDR3 length: 15 amino acids. Germline V gene sequence: CDR1 SGHVS, CDR2 FNYEAQ.

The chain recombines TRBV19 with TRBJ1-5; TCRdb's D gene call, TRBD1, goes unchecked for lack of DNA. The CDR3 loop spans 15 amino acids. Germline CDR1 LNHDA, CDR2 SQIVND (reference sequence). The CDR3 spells CASSHREPSSQPQHF.

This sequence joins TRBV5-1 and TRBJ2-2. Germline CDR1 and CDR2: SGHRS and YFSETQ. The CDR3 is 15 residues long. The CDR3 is CASSLEQVFTGELFF.

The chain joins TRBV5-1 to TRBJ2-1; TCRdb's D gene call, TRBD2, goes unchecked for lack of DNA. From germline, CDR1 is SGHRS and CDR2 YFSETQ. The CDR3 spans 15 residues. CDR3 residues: CASSWTSGDYNEQFF.

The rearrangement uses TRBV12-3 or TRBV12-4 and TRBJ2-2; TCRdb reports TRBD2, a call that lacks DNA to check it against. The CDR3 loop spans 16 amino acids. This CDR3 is CASSFGEGGYTGELFF.

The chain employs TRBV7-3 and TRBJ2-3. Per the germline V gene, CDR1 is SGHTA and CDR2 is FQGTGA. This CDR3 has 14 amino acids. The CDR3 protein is CASSLGSRADTQYF.

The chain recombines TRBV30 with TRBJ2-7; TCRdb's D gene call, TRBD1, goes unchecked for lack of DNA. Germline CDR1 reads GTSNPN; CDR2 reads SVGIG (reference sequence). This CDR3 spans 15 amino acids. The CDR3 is CAWTGKGIKGYEQYF.

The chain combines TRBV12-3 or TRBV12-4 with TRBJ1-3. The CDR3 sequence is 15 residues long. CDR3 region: CASSSHGNSGNTIYF.

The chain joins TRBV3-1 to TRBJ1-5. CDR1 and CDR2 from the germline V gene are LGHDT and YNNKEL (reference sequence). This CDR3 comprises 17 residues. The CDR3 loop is CASSQDPQFNSNQPQHF.

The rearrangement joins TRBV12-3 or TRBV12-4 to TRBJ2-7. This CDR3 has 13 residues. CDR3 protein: CASGTGGSYEQYF.

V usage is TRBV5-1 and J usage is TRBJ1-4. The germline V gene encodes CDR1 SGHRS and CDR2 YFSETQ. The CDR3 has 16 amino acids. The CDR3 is CASSLPDSATNEKLFF.

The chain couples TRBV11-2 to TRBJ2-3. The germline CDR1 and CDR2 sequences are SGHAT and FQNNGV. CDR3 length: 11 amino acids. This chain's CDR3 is CASSFRYTQYF.

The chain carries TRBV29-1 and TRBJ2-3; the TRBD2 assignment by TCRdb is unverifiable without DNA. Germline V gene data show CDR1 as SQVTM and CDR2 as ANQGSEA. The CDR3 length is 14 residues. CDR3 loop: CSVERRGPMHTQYF.

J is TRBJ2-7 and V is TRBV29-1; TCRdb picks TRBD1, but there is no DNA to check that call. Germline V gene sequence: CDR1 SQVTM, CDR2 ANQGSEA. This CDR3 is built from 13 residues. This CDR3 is CSAAPGQGNEQYF.

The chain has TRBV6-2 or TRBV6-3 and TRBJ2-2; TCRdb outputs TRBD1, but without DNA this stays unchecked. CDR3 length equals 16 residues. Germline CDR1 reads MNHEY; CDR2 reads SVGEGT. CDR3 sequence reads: CASRIPDRSPAGELFF.

The CDR3 loop is CASSQPGLSHFF. This chain uses TRBV4-1 with TRBJ2-1; the D call of TRBD2 rests on TCRdb alone, since no DNA is present to check it. CDR3 length: 12 residues. Germline loops: CDR1 MGHRA, CDR2 YSYEKL.

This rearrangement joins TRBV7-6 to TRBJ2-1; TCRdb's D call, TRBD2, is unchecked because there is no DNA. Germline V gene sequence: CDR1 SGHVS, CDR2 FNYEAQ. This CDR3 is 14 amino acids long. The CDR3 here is CASSRRAGTNEQFF.

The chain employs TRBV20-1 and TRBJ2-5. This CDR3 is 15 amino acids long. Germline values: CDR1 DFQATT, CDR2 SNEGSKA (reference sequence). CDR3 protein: CSAILTATFQETQYF.